This T cell receptor (beta chain) was profiled in a study of blood T cell repertoires in COVID-19. Germline CDR1 is LNHDA and CDR2 is SQIVND (reference sequence). This CDR3 region has 14 residues. J lost 5 bases, V lost 3 bases, and 4 bases had no gene match. The sample holds a few counts of this clone. The sample holds other DNA sequences that translate to the same CDR3. Original analysis: Amplifying reference gene primers gave estimates of nucleated cell counts. Data came from immunoSEQ multiplex PCR; TCRdb stores just in-frame clones and leaves some out. V and J calls and clone size are copied from that table; D and trimming were computed from the DNA. The table includes approximately 61,000 clones, approximately 83% detected once.

The clonotype was recovered from a human donor in a cohort sampled during active COVID-19. The chain combines TRBV19 with TRBJ1-5; 7 bases are shared with TRBD1. Sample: peripheral blood. As DNA, the CDR3 is TGTGCCAGTAGTATCTGGACAGGAGATCAGCCCCAGCATTTT. Translating it yields CASSIWTGDQPQHF. Complete variable domain (other parts from reference TRBV19 and TRBJ1-5): DGGITQSPKYLFRKEGQNVTLSCEQNLNHDAMYWYRQDPGQGLRLIYYSQIVNDFQKGDIAEGYSVSREKKESFPLTVTSAQKNPTAFYLCASSIWTGDQPQHFGDGTRLSIL.